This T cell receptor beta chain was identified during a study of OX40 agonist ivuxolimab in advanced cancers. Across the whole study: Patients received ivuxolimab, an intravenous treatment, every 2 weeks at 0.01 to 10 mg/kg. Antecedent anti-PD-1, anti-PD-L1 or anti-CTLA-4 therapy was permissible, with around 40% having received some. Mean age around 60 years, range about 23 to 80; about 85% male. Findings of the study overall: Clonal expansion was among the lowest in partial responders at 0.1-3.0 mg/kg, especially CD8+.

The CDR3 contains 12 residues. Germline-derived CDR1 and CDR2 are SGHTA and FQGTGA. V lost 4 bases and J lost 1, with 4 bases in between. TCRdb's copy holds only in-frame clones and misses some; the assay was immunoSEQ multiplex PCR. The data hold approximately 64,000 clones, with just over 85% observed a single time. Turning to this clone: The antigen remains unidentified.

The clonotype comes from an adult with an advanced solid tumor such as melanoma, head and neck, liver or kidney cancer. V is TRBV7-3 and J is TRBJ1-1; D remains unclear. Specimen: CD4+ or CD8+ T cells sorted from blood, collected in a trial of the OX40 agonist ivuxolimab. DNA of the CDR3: TGTGCCAGCAGCTCCCCGAACACTGAAGCTTTCTTT. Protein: CASSSPNTEAFF.